This is a list of T cell receptor beta chains from one sample in a study of long-term antiretroviral therapy in people with HIV. Assay: immunoSEQ multiplex PCR; the TCRdb copy retains only in-frame clones and omits some. The table records roughly 23,000 clones, over 75% of them present only once. The starting material was unsorted PBMCs, obtained 1.5 years after starting antiretroviral therapy. All receptors derive from a man between 25 and 39 years old with HIV. CDR3s include the opening cysteine and the closing phenylalanine or tryptophan. The D gene is left open where the match is weak. A row's size may be missing; if present it is once, few, many or a size class.

cdr3_nt cdr3_aa d_call v_call clone_size j_call
TGCGCCAGCAGCCAAGAGTCCCTAGCGGGGGGGAACTACGAGCAGTACTTC CASSQESLAGGNYEQYF TRBD2 TRBV4-3 NA TRBJ2-7
TGTGCCAGTCATCAGCAAGGGGCCCTGGTGGGGGACACTGAAGCTTTCTTT CASHQQGALVGDTEAFF NA TRBV19 NA TRBJ1-1
TGTGCCAGTAGATGGGAGGGGACCCAGTACTTC CASRWEGTQYF TRBD2 TRBV19 NA TRBJ2-5
TGTGCCAGCGGGGGGGGCTCCTACAATGAGCAGTTCTTC CASGGGSYNEQFF TRBD2 TRBV5-4 NA TRBJ2-1
TGTGCCAGTAACTGGGGAGGGAGGGGGAACACTGAAGCTTTCTTT CASNWGGRGNTEAFF NA TRBV19 NA TRBJ1-1
TGCGCCAGCAGCTCGATGGGGGCCGCGGATACGCAGTATTTT CASSSMGAADTQYF NA TRBV5-1 NA TRBJ2-3
TGTGCCAGCAGCTCCTGGGGGGTGGAGACCCAGTACTTC CASSSWGVETQYF NA TRBV7-2 NA TRBJ2-5
TGTGCCAGCAGCTTACGGGCAGCGGGAGCGAGCACAGATACGCAGTATTTT CASSLRAAGASTDTQYF TRBD2 TRBV7-9 NA TRBJ2-3
TGCAGCGTCCGCGACAGGTACCTTGATACGCAGTATTTT CSVRDRYLDTQYF NA TRBV29-1 NA TRBJ2-3
TGTGCCAGCAGTCCCGGGTCCGATTACAATGAGCAGTTCTTC CASSPGSDYNEQFF NA TRBV25-1 NA TRBJ2-1
TGCAGCTCTTGGACAGGGAGGGGCAATGAGCAGTTCTTC CSSWTGRGNEQFF NA TRBV29-1 NA TRBJ2-1
TGTGCCAGCAGCCCTCGACAGGGCGGCACTGAAGCTTTCTTT CASSPRQGGTEAFF TRBD1 TRBV28 NA TRBJ1-1
TGCAGCGTGGGACCCTCTGGGGCAGATACGCAGTATTTT CSVGPSGADTQYF NA TRBV29-1 NA TRBJ2-3
TGTGCCAGCAGCCCCGCCTTTCGGGCTAGCGGGATAGTTGAGCAGTTCTTC CASSPAFRASGIVEQFF TRBD2 TRBV7-2 NA TRBJ2-1
TGCAGCGTTGACAGAAACTATGGCTACACCTTC CSVDRNYGYTF NA TRBV29-1 NA TRBJ1-2
TGTGCCAGTAAAACTAGCCCCACTGAAGCTTTCTTT CASKTSPTEAFF NA TRBV19 few TRBJ1-1
TGTGCCAGCAGGGGGGCATACAATGAGCAGTTCTTC CASRGAYNEQFF NA TRBV2 NA TRBJ2-1
TGTGCCACCACGGGGCAGGGGGACGGTCAGCCCCAGCATTTT CATTGQGDGQPQHF TRBD1 TRBV18 few TRBJ1-5
TGTGCCAGCAGCGTAGATCAACTAGCGGGGACAGATACGCAGTATTTT CASSVDQLAGTDTQYF TRBD2 TRBV9 NA TRBJ2-3
TGTGCCAGCAAGGATCCAAACACTGAAGCTTTCTTT CASKDPNTEAFF NA TRBV7-2 NA TRBJ1-1
TGTGCCAGCAGCTTGGGAGGGGCGGGTCAGCCCCAGCATTTT CASSLGGAGQPQHF NA TRBV5-5 NA TRBJ1-5
TGTGCCAGCACAAGCACAGGAAATCAGCCCCAGCATTTT CASTSTGNQPQHF NA TRBV18 NA TRBJ1-5
TGTGCCAGCAGTGGACTAGCGGGAGGGGAGCGTGAGCAGTTCTTC CASSGLAGGEREQFF TRBD2 TRBV6-5 NA TRBJ2-1
TGCGCCAGCAGTGGGCCGGGACTAGAGACCCAGTACTTC CASSGPGLETQYF NA TRBV10-2 NA TRBJ2-5
TGTGCCAGCAGCTTGGTGTCCGGGGGGGAGACCCAGTACTTC CASSLVSGGETQYF TRBD2 TRBV5-5 NA TRBJ2-5
TGTGCCAGCAGCACCCGGACTAGCGGGAGACTTAACGAGCAGTACTTC CASSTRTSGRLNEQYF TRBD2 TRBV5-4 NA TRBJ2-7
TGTGCCAGCAGACCGGGACTAGGAGGCAATGAGCAGTTCTTC CASRPGLGGNEQFF TRBD2 TRBV27 NA TRBJ2-1
TGTGCCAGCAGCTTGGGCCCTCTTCGAAGGGACACTGAAGCTTTCTTT CASSLGPLRRDTEAFF NA TRBV5-4 NA TRBJ1-1
TGTGCCAGCTCCCCCTATGGACTAGCGGGAGGTCTAAGCTCCTACAATGAGCAGTTCTTC CASSPYGLAGGLSSYNEQFF TRBD2 TRBV28 NA TRBJ2-1
TGCGCCAGCAGCCAAGGGACTAGTACAGATACGCAGTATTTT CASSQGTSTDTQYF TRBD2 TRBV4-3 once TRBJ2-3
TGTGCCAGCAGTGAACAGGCAAACTCCTACAATGAGCAGTTCTTC CASSEQANSYNEQFF NA TRBV2 NA TRBJ2-1
TGTGCCAGCAGCTTGTCCGGGACAGGGACTTACGAGCAGTACTTC CASSLSGTGTYEQYF TRBD1 TRBV7-2 NA TRBJ2-7
TGTGCCAGCAGCTCCATGGGGGGCACCGGGGAGCTGTTTTTT CASSSMGGTGELFF NA TRBV7-9 few TRBJ2-2
TGTGCCAGCAGCCAGCGCGGTAATGAGCAGTTCTTC CASSQRGNEQFF NA TRBV5-5 NA TRBJ2-1
TGTGCCAGCAGCTTAGATTGGCTAACCTACGAGCAGTACTTC CASSLDWLTYEQYF NA TRBV7-9 NA TRBJ2-7
TGCAGCGTTGAAGCAAGTGGGACAGGGGTCTTTAACTATGGCTACACCTTC CSVEASGTGVFNYGYTF TRBD1 TRBV29-1 few TRBJ1-2
TGCGCCAGCAGCCAAGAAACAGCCTCCTACGAGCAGTACTTC CASSQETASYEQYF NA TRBV4-3 NA TRBJ2-7
TGTGCCAGCAGTGCGGGCGGGCCCCCAAACACCATATATTTT CASSAGGPPNTIYF NA TRBV2 few TRBJ1-3
TGTGCCAGCAGTTACTTCGGACAGGATAATGAAAAACTGTTTTTT CASSYFGQDNEKLFF TRBD1 TRBV6-6 NA TRBJ1-4
TGTGCCAGCAGTTTATCAGGGTTAGACAAAAACATTCAGTACTTC CASSLSGLDKNIQYF NA TRBV28 NA TRBJ2-4
TGTGCCAGCAGTGAAGCGGGGGGCTCTGGAAACACCATATATTTT CASSEAGGSGNTIYF NA TRBV6-1 few TRBJ1-3
TGTGCCAGCAGTTACTCGGGTACAGATACGCAGTATTTT CASSYSGTDTQYF NA TRBV6-6 few TRBJ2-3
TGTGCCAGCAGTCCCGGGAGGTACGTTGAAGCTTTCTTT CASSPGRYVEAFF NA TRBV6-5 NA TRBJ1-1